Following are 23 T cell receptor beta chains from one sample sequenced in a study of Tregs in tolerant kidney transplant recipients. Their antigens are not known. Sequencing used immunoSEQ multiplex PCR; TCRdb keeps in-frame clones, though not all of them. The sample has some 15,000 clones, 61% seen once; the top ten hold 2.5% to 3.5%. The specimen sequenced was Tregs from blood cultured with allogeneic cells. The receptors derive from a human donor in good health.

The rearrangement links TRBV7-6 to TRBJ2-7; 9 bases are shared with TRBD2. Germline V gene sequence: CDR1 SGHVS, CDR2 FNYEAQ. This CDR3 has 19 residues. V lost 1 base to trimming and J lost 3 bases; unmatched junction nucleotides: 16. The CDR3 here is CASSLVGGGASNYYYEQYF. The CDR3 DNA is TGTGCCAGCAGCTTAGTGGGCGGGGGGGCGTCAAACTACTACTACGAGCAGTACTTC.

This chain connects TRBV15 to TRBJ2-3; D is unresolved. CDR1 is LNHNV, CDR2 YYDKDF, per germline (reference sequence). V lost 0 bases to trimming and J lost 4 bases, with 5 bases between them. CDR3 length: 13 residues. CDR3 nucleotides: TGTGCCACCAGCAGAGATCTGCCAGATACGCAGTATTTT. It translates to CATSRDLPDTQYF.

Turning to this clone: At one boundary the junction diverges from the germline segment, which might be a read error. V gene TRBV7-2 combines with J gene TRBJ2-2, with D tentatively TRBD2 (5 bases). There are 12 residues in the CDR3. Germline CDR1 is SGHTA and CDR2 is FQGNSA. The CDR3 loop reads CASTDSVGKLFF. CDR3 bases: TGTGCCAGCACCGATTCAGTCGGGAAGCTGTTTTTT. The variable domain in full, completed from reference TRBV7-2 and TRBJ2-2, reads GAGVSQSPSNKVTEKGKDVELRCDPISGHTALYWYRQSLGQGLEFLIYFQGNSAPDKSGLPSDRFSAERTGGSVSTLTIQRTQQEDSAVYLCASTDSVGKLFFGEGSRLTVL.

The V gene is TRBV5-6, the J gene TRBJ2-7; 11 bases map to TRBD2. Germline V lookup: CDR1 SGHDT, CDR2 YYEEEE. V lost 4 bases, J lost 2 bases, and 8 bases stayed unmatched. The CDR3 loop spans 16 amino acids. CDR3 residues: CASSPDLAGGTYEQYF. In DNA, the CDR3 is TGTGCCAGCAGCCCCGATCTAGCGGGGGGAACCTACGAGCAGTACTTC.

The sample holds many counts of this clone. Additional DNA sequences in this sample encode the identical CDR3. This sequence joins TRBV6-5 and TRBJ2-7, with D perhaps matching TRBD1 (6 bases). V lost 5 bases and J lost 0, with 11 bases in between. Germline CDR1 reads MNHEY; CDR2 reads SVGAGI. This CDR3 spans 14 amino acids. CDR3 loop: CASSPTGSSYEQYF. CDR3 DNA: TGTGCCAGCAGTCCTACAGGGAGCTCCTACGAGCAGTACTTC.

The chain combines TRBV6-6 with TRBJ2-5; D unclear. The CDR3 contains 12 residues. In germline, CDR1 is MNHNY, CDR2 SVGAGI (reference sequence). Trimming shortened V by 6 bases and J by 2 bases, and 7 bases separated the two germline ends. CDR3 sequence reads: CASSLRQETQYF. In DNA, the CDR3 is TGTGCCAGCAGCTTAAGACAAGAGACCCAGTACTTC.

Sample share makes this clone medium-sized. The CDR3 here is CAWSVGPTRMRGNTIYF. CDR3 nucleotides: TGTGCCTGGAGTGTAGGGCCGACCCGAATGCGGGGAAACACCATATATTTT. V usage is TRBV30 and J usage is TRBJ1-3; no definite D call. Germline values: CDR1 GTSNPN, CDR2 SVGIG (reference sequence). Trimming cost V 0 bases and J 4 bases, with 19 bases left between them. The CDR3 contains 17 residues.

Of note for this clone: This specimen includes other DNA sequences encoding the same CDR3. The rearrangement joins TRBV6-5 to TRBJ2-7; 8 bases are shared with TRBD2. The CDR3 is 11 residues long. The trim removed 6 bases at V and 7 bases at J, leaving 2 bases unmatched. CDR1 is MNHEY and CDR2 is SVGAGI in the germline V gene. DNA for the CDR3: TGTGCCAGCAGCCGGGGGGGAGAGCAGTACTTC. Protein product: CASSRGGEQYF.

The genes are TRBV9 and TRBJ2-2; D is unclear. The V gene lost 3 bases and the J gene lost 0 bases, with 12 bases spanning the gap. The germline CDR1 and CDR2 sequences are SGDLS and YYNGEE. This CDR3 region has 16 residues. The CDR3 region has the DNA TGTGCCAGCAGCGAGGCTAGTCTACCGAACACCGGGGAGCTGTTTTTT. It is translated as CASSEASLPNTGELFF.

This rearrangement joins TRBV7-2 to TRBJ1-1; 7 positions match TRBD1. The CDR3 consists of 16 residues. CDR1 is SGHTA and CDR2 is FQGNSA in the germline V gene. The trim removed 5 bases at V and 1 base at J, leaving 10 bases unmatched. The CDR3 sequence is CASSNYKTGRNTEAFF. The CDR3 region has the DNA TGTGCCAGCAGCAATTATAAGACAGGGCGGAACACTGAAGCTTTCTTT.

This clone is categorized as medium-sized. This chain connects TRBV29-1 to TRBJ2-3, with a weak D call TRBD2 (5 bases). V shed 5 bases and J shed 4 bases, with 19 bases lying between them. The germline gives CDR1 SQVTM, CDR2 ANQGSEA. CDR3 length equals 15 residues. CDR3 nucleotide sequence: TGCAGCGTTCCCAGAGAGGCGGGCAGTGCAGATACGCAGTATTTT. Encoded protein: CSVPREAGSADTQYF.

The genes are TRBV7-8 and TRBJ2-7, with D unclear. This CDR3 is 12 amino acids long. V was clipped by 7 bases and J by 2 bases, with 9 bases between them. Germline assignment: CDR1 SGHVS and CDR2 FQNEAQ. The chain's CDR3 is CASTQTPYEQYF. In DNA, the CDR3 is TGTGCCAGCACCCAGACCCCCTACGAGCAGTACTTC.

The chain carries TRBV5-6 and TRBJ1-2, with D possibly matching TRBD1 (6 bases). The V and J ends lost 4 bases and 7 bases respectively, with 17 bases between them. CDR3 length: 14 amino acids. CDR1 and CDR2 from the germline V gene are SGHDT and YYEEEE. The CDR3 protein is CASSLTGTSGGYTF. CDR3 coding DNA: TGTGCCAGCAGCCTAACAGGGACCTCGGGTGGCTACACCTTC.

The rearrangement joins TRBV28 to TRBJ2-7, with 8 bases that match TRBD1. V shed 6 bases and J 0 bases; nucleotides not matched to a gene: 7. From germline, CDR1 is MDHEN and CDR2 SYDVKM. The CDR3 runs 15 residues. The CDR3 DNA is TGTGCCAGCAGAATGGACAGGGCGAGCTCCTACGAGCAGTACTTC. Translating gives CASRMDRASSYEQYF. Supplemented by reference TRBV28 and TRBJ2-7, the full variable domain reads DVKVTQSSRYLVKRTGEKVFLECVQDMDHENMFWYRQDPGLGLRLIYFSYDVKMKEKGDIPEGYSVSREKKERFSLILESASTNQTSMYLCASRMDRASSYEQYFGPGTRLTVT.

This chain uses TRBV25-1 with TRBJ1-5; tentatively, D is TRBD1 (5 bases). In germline, CDR1 is MGHDK, CDR2 SYGVNS. V lost 1 base and J lost 2, with 12 bases in between. The CDR3 contains 16 residues. CDR3 in DNA: TGTGCCAGCAGTGAATCCGGCGGGGGGGGCAATCAGCCCCAGCATTTT. It encodes CASSESGGGGNQPQHF. The full variable domain, with the rest looked up from reference TRBV25-1 and TRBJ1-5, is EADIYQTPRYLVIGTGKKITLECSQTMGHDKMYWYQQDPGMELHLIHYSYGVNSTEKGDLSSESTVSRIRTEHFPLTLESARPSHTSQYLCASSESGGGGNQPQHFGDGTRLSIL.

J is TRBJ1-1 and V is TRBV7-2; a possible D gene is TRBD1 (6 bases). The CDR3 contains 17 residues. Germline CDR1 is SGHTA and CDR2 is FQGNSA. Trimming left V 1 base short and J 0 bases short, with 15 bases between. As DNA, the CDR3 is TGTGCCAGCAGCTTAGGGGCAGGAGGGGGGTTGAACACTGAAGCTTTCTTT. Protein: CASSLGAGGGLNTEAFF.

This clone was counted only a few times. The rearrangement links TRBV10-3 to TRBJ2-3; 10 bases align to TRBD1. The junction had 8 bases not matched to a gene; V was cut back by 6 bases and J by 2 bases. The CDR3 consists of 16 residues. Germline assignment: CDR1 ENHRY and CDR2 SYGVKD. Here the CDR3 reads CAIRRQGAGNTDTQYF. The CDR3 nucleotides read TGTGCCATCAGAAGACAGGGGGCGGGCAACACAGATACGCAGTATTTT.

The chain combines TRBV9 with TRBJ1-2, with 8 bases lining up with TRBD1. The germline CDR1 and CDR2 sequences are SGDLS and YYNGEE. CDR3 length: 16 residues. Trimming removed 6 bases from V and 7 bases from J; junction bases left unmatched: 17. The CDR3 loop reads CASTSLWTGTNGGYTF. In nucleotides, the CDR3 is TGTGCCAGCACATCCCTTTGGACAGGGACAAATGGTGGCTACACCTTC.

The gene calls are TRBV15 and TRBJ1-1; TRBD1 might be the D (5 bases). Trimming pared 4 bases from V and 10 bases from J, leaving 16 bases between. CDR3 length equals 13 residues. Per germline, CDR1 LNHNV and CDR2 YYDKDF (reference sequence). The CDR3 sequence is CATSTGGGRVAFF. As DNA, the CDR3 is TGTGCCACCAGCACCGGCGGGGGTCGAGTAGCTTTCTTT.

The chain has TRBV4-3 and TRBJ2-1; the D gene is possibly TRBD2 (6 bases). Germline values: CDR1 LGHNA, CDR2 YSLEER. V shed 5 bases and J shed 5 bases, with 25 bases lying between them. This CDR3 is 18 amino acids long. The CDR3 DNA is TGCGCCAGCAGCACGGACCTTCGGAGGGCTAGTCGGAACAATGAGCAGTTCTTC. It encodes CASSTDLRRASRNNEQFF.

The gene calls are TRBV7-2 and TRBJ1-3, with 7 bases matching TRBD1. Trimming at V came to 5 bases and at J to 7 bases, leaving 8 bases not matched to a gene. Germline CDR1 and CDR2: SGHTA and FQGNSA. The CDR3 is 14 amino acids. The CDR3 DNA is TGTGCCAGCAGCACCGACAGGGTAAAGAACACCATATATTTT. Residues: CASSTDRVKNTIYF.

This chain joins TRBV6-5 and TRBJ1-6, with 9 bases lining up with TRBD1. Germline-derived CDR1 and CDR2 are MNHEY and SVGAGI. V dropped 2 bases and J dropped 10; count of bases not matched to a gene: 6. The CDR3 has 15 amino acids. The CDR3 loop is CASSYRGTGLSPLHF. The CDR3, as DNA: TGTGCCAGCAGTTACAGGGGGACAGGGTTGTCACCCCTCCACTTT.

In its sample, this clone was seen a few times. The rearrangement joins TRBV7-9 to TRBJ1-1, with D hard to call. The ends were cut back, 5 bases at V and 0 bases at J, with 7 bases in the middle. CDR1 and CDR2 (germline): SEHNR, FQNEAQ (reference sequence). The CDR3 sequence is 13 residues long. CDR3 DNA sequence: TGTGCCAGCAGCCGAGAGGTGAACACTGAAGCTTTCTTT. This encodes CASSREVNTEAFF.